The sequence of this T cell receptor beta chain was determined in a study of T cell responses to AZD1222 COVID-19 vaccine. Study-level findings and limits: Most donors were white British, females outnumbered males, and clonal diversity was possibly underestimated. CD4 TCRs linked to vaccination spanned spike, dominating at 160-218 and 743-854. None of the repertoires were sampled until the peak T cell response had passed.

Germline trimming cut 0 bases from V and 7 bases from J; bases unmatched to any gene: 4. Germline V gives CDR1 SGHTA, CDR2 FQGTGA. The CDR3 is made up of 15 amino acids. Sequenced by immunoSEQ multiplex PCR; TCRdb stores in-frame clones only, minus some. The sample yields around 220,000 clones, roughly 94% seen once. To note about this clone: Its antigen remains unknown.

This sequence joins TRBV7-3 and TRBJ2-1, with 9 bases lining up with TRBD1. The sequencing used peripheral blood, collected 28 days after the second dose of the MenACWY control vaccine. This clonotype originated in an adult who received the MenACWY meningococcal vaccine as a control. The CDR3 sequence: CASSLTSGTGNEQFF. The CDR3 DNA reads TGTGCCAGCAGCTTAACCTCCGGGACAGGGAATGAGCAGTTCTTC.